These 25 T cell receptor beta chains were sequenced from one sample in a study of shared clonotypes between healthy human individuals. Data came from immunoSEQ multiplex PCR; TCRdb stores just in-frame clones and leaves some out. The top ten clones hold around 12% of a sample with fewer than 600,000 clones, roughly three quarters of them seen once. The specimen sequenced was PBMCs. These receptors all come from a woman aged 40 to 50 in good health. Some clones in this sample may be carry-over from other donors' samples.

J is TRBJ2-2 and V is TRBV29-1; possible D gene TRBD2, 5 bases. The V and J ends lost 7 bases and 7 bases respectively, with 10 bases between them. CDR1 and CDR2 (germline): SQVTM, ANQGSEA. The CDR3 is made up of 11 amino acids. The CDR3 DNA is TGCAGCGGTACTAGGAACGGGGAGCTGTTTTTT. Amino acids: CSGTRNGELFF.

This clone was counted a few times. The chain recombines TRBV9 with TRBJ1-2; the match to TRBD1 covers 7 bases. The CDR3 runs 15 residues. Trimming cost V 0 bases and J 4 bases; bases outside gene matches: 6. From germline, CDR1 is SGDLS and CDR2 YYNGEE. CDR3: CASSVAAGGRYGYTF. CDR3 nucleotides: TGTGCCAGCAGCGTAGCGGCAGGGGGACGCTATGGCTACACCTTC.

This clone came up once. The gene calls are TRBV6-8 and TRBJ2-5; D not resolved. CDR1 is MNHGY and CDR2 is SAAAGT in the germline V gene. The V end lost 6 bases, the J end lost 9 bases, and 17 bases lay between the germline ends. This CDR3 comprises 13 residues. The CDR3 reads CASRPLPRQAQYF. The CDR3 bases are TGTGCCAGCAGACCCCTACCCCGTCAGGCCCAGTACTTC.

This chain links TRBV25-1 with TRBJ2-1; possibly TRBD2 for D (5 bases). Germline V gene sequence: CDR1 MGHDK, CDR2 SYGVNS. Trimming stripped 3 bases from V and 0 bases from J, with 9 bases between. The CDR3 extends over 15 amino acids. In DNA, the CDR3 is TGTGCCAGCAGTGATCCGGGGAGCTCCTACAATGAGCAGTTCTTC. It codes for CASSDPGSSYNEQFF.

This chain links TRBV7-8 with TRBJ2-5; the match to TRBD2 covers 7 bases. After removal of 3 bases from V and 2 bases from J, the junction contained 12 bases not matched to a gene. Per germline, CDR1 SGHVS and CDR2 FQNEAQ. The CDR3 loop spans 17 amino acids. CDR3 nucleotides: TGTGCCAGCAGCTTGTGGTTTCTAGCGGAGGGACAAGAGACCCAGTACTTC. This codes for CASSLWFLAEGQETQYF.

The sample holds a few counts of this clone. This chain joins TRBV5-1 and TRBJ2-2; D gene uncertain. The CDR3 is made up of 16 amino acids. With 0 bases removed from V and 4 bases from J, the gap between germline ends came to 13 bases. Germline-derived CDR1 and CDR2 are SGHRS and YFSETQ. The CDR3 protein is CASSLDSVGGTGELFF. CDR3 nucleotides: TGCGCCAGCAGCTTGGACAGCGTCGGCGGCACCGGGGAGCTGTTTTTT.

This chain connects TRBV28 to TRBJ2-7; TRBD1 aligns across 10 bases. This CDR3 is built from 17 residues. V lost 6 bases and J lost 3; bases outside the gene matches: 14. Germline CDR1 is MDHEN and CDR2 is SYDVKM. This CDR3 reads CASSPPDRGRKSYEQYF. In DNA form, the CDR3 reads TGTGCCAGCAGCCCGCCAGACAGGGGGCGAAAAAGCTACGAGCAGTACTTC.

Concerning this clone itself: Given a far larger clone just one base away, this is likely a sequencing read error. This same CDR3 is encoded by further DNA sequences in the sample. The V gene is TRBV7-9, the J gene TRBJ2-7, with D tentatively TRBD1 or TRBD2 (5 bases each). V shed 4 bases and J shed 2 bases, with 9 bases lying between them. Germline V lookup: CDR1 SEHNR, CDR2 FQNEAQ (reference sequence). The CDR3 is made up of 13 amino acids. CDR3 in amino acids: CASSSRGPYEQYF. In DNA form, the CDR3 reads TGTGCCAGCAGCTCCCGGGGACCCTACGAGCAGTACTTC.

This clone appeared many times. The J gene is TRBJ2-4, the V gene TRBV7-2; 8 positions match TRBD2. V shed 0 bases and J 8 bases; nucleotides not matched to a gene: 3. The CDR3 length is 14 residues. Germline V lookup: CDR1 SGHTA, CDR2 FQGNSA. This CDR3 reads CASSLASGADIQYF. As DNA, the CDR3 is TGTGCCAGCAGCTTAGCTAGCGGGGCGGACATTCAGTACTTC.

This sequence joins TRBV4-2 and TRBJ1-2; D gene ambiguous. The V gene lost 0 bases and the J gene lost 0 bases, with 8 bases spanning the gap. Germline V lookup: CDR1 LGHNA, CDR2 YNFKEQ. This CDR3 is built from 15 residues. The CDR3 region has the DNA TGTGCCAGCAGCCAAGAGGTTCGGGCTAACTATGGCTACACCTTC. This translates into CASSQEVRANYGYTF.

This chain uses TRBV5-6 with TRBJ2-7; 8 bases map to TRBD2. The CDR3 runs to 14 residues. The V gene's germline CDR1 is SGHDT and CDR2 YYEEEE. V lost 3 bases, J lost 4 bases, and 6 bases stayed unmatched. The CDR3 DNA follows: TGTGCCAGCAGCTCCAGCGGGGGACTTTACGAGCAGTACTTC. Translation gives CASSSSGGLYEQYF.

The rearrangement links TRBV7-3 to TRBJ1-1; D is ambiguous. V gave up 1 base and J gave up 5 bases, with 14 bases separating them. Germline CDR1 and CDR2: SGHTA and FQGTGA. The CDR3 length is 15 residues. The DNA for the CDR3 is TGTGCCAGCAGCTTAATCGGGGATTCTCGGACTGAAGCTTTCTTT. Translated, it gives CASSLIGDSRTEAFF.

The genes are TRBV5-4 and TRBJ2-7, with a tentative D call TRBD1 (7 bases). Trimming took 0 bases from V and 1 from J, leaving 14 bases between them. Germline assignment: CDR1 SGHNT and CDR2 YYREEE (reference sequence). The CDR3 is 16 amino acids. The DNA for the CDR3 is TGTGCCAGCAGCTTGGGGAGGGGGCCCCTTTCCTACGAGCAGTACTTC. This encodes CASSLGRGPLSYEQYF.

The chain combines TRBV28 with TRBJ2-7; 7 positions agree with TRBD2. CDR1 and CDR2 from the germline V gene are MDHEN and SYDVKM. This CDR3 has 16 amino acids. V lost 4 bases, J lost 0 bases, and 9 bases stayed unmatched. The CDR3 nucleotides are TGTGCCAGCAGTTCCAGCAGAGCGGGAATCTCCTACGAGCAGTACTTC. It yields the protein CASSSSRAGISYEQYF.

This clone was observed once. The chain couples TRBV18 to TRBJ2-7; TRBD2 matches 9 bases. Germline V gene lookup returns CDR1 KGHSH and CDR2 LQKENI. With 6 bases clipped from V and 2 bases from J, the junction kept 5 bases outside the gene matches. This CDR3 region has 14 residues. The CDR3 coding sequence is TGTGCCAGCTCTAGCGGGAGAGAACCCTACGAGCAGTACTTC. Its protein is CASSSGREPYEQYF.

This chain connects TRBV2 to TRBJ1-4, with 9 bases lining up with TRBD1. Germline CDR1 and CDR2: SNHLY and FYNNEI. The CDR3 sequence is 15 residues long. The V gene end was trimmed by 1 base and the J gene end by 8 bases; junction bases not matched to a gene: 5. CDR3 bases: TGTGCCAGCAGTGAAGACAGGGGGCGGCAGGAAAAACTGTTTTTT. Amino acid sequence: CASSEDRGRQEKLFF.

This chain connects TRBV7-2 to TRBJ1-3, with unresolved D. V gave up 0 bases and J gave up 9 bases, with 3 bases separating them. The CDR3 totals 11 residues. The germline V gene encodes CDR1 SGHTA and CDR2 FQGNSA. CDR3 nucleotide sequence: TGTGCCAGCAGCTTAGCGGGCACCATATATTTT. Translated, it gives CASSLAGTIYF.

The CDR3 nucleotides are TGTGCCACCAGCAGAGTTTCGCCGGGACCCACCCCCTATGGCTACACCTTC. Translation gives CATSRVSPGPTPYGYTF. The rearrangement uses TRBV15 and TRBJ1-2; TRBD1 is a possible D gene (5 bases). Per germline, CDR1 LNHNV and CDR2 YYDKDF (reference sequence). The V gene lost 1 base and the J gene lost 4 bases, with 19 bases spanning the gap. The CDR3 has 17 amino acids.

The gene calls are TRBV7-9 and TRBJ2-7, with D possibly TRBD2 on 5 matching bases. With 1 base removed from V and 12 bases from J, the gap between germline ends came to 16 bases. Germline CDR1 and CDR2: SEHNR and FQNEAQ (reference sequence). CDR3 size: 13 residues. CDR3 nucleotides: TGTGCCAGCAGCTTAGGAGGGCTCAGTGGGCGGTACTTC. It yields the protein CASSLGGLSGRYF.

The chain recombines TRBV2 with TRBJ1-2, with D hard to call. The CDR3 is made up of 13 amino acids. Per the germline V gene, CDR1 is SNHLY and CDR2 is FYNNEI. Trimming removed 3 bases from V and 8 bases from J, with 13 bases in between. The CDR3 loop reads CASSDPPTVGYTF. The CDR3, as DNA: TGTGCCAGCAGTGACCCCCCCACAGTGGGCTACACCTTC.

The chain carries TRBV7-2 and TRBJ1-3; TRBD1 aligns across 7 bases. The CDR3 runs 15 residues. The V and J ends lost 1 base and 6 bases, in that order; junction bases with no gene match: 6. The germline V gene has CDR1 SGHTA and CDR2 FQGNSA. In nucleotides, the CDR3 is TGTGCCAGCAGCTTAGGCGGGACAGTTATAAACACCATATATTTT. Protein sequence: CASSLGGTVINTIYF.

On this clone: A far bigger clonotype differs at one base, so this is likely a read error. The rearrangement links TRBV2 to TRBJ2-7; D uncertain. From germline, CDR1 is SNHLY and CDR2 FYNNEI. With 4 bases removed from V and 2 bases from J, the gap between germline ends came to 6 bases. The CDR3 sequence is 12 residues long. CDR3 sequence: CASSATTYEQYF. The DNA of the CDR3 is TGTGCCAGCAGTGCCACGACCTACGAGCAGTACTTC.

This clone has at least ten counts. CDR3 amino acids: CASSLAVGAPYEQYF. The CDR3 coding sequence is TGTGCCAGCAGCTTAGCGGTGGGGGCACCCTACGAGCAGTACTTC. V gene TRBV7-2 combines with J gene TRBJ2-7, with D perhaps TRBD1 (6 bases). The CDR3 extends over 15 amino acids. Trimming shortened V by 0 bases and J by 2 bases, and 11 bases separated the two germline ends. CDR1 is SGHTA, CDR2 FQGNSA, per germline.

Of note for this clone: One end of the junction varies from germline; a read error may be responsible. The chain uses TRBV6-1 and TRBJ2-6; tentatively, D is TRBD1 (6 bases). Germline V lookup: CDR1 MNHNS, CDR2 SASEGT. The CDR3 consists of 15 residues. The CDR3 here is CASSPGVTGANILTF. CDR3 coding DNA: TGCGCCAGCAGTCCAGGGGTAACTGGGGCCAACATCCTGACTTTC.

V usage is TRBV28 and J usage is TRBJ1-1; TRBD1 might be the D (5 bases). This CDR3 is built from 13 residues. Germline CDR1 and CDR2: MDHEN and SYDVKM. V lost 5 bases, J lost 5 bases, and 12 bases lay in between. Written as DNA, the CDR3 is TGTGCCAGCAGTCTGACAGCCTTTACTGAAGCTTTCTTT. This sequence encodes CASSLTAFTEAFF.